The T cell receptor (beta chain) described here comes from a study of CD8 T cells in ankylosing spondylitis. Findings and caveats of the study: Before this, some motif variants had been reported in reactive arthritis synovial fluid and blood.

TCRdb re-called the 5' RACE reads with MiXCR, one entry per CDR3 protein. This table has 200,000 to 300,000 distinct CDR3 sequences, roughly a tenth appearing once. This clonotype was detected many times. Its antigen is currently unknown. The germline gives CDR1 KGHSH, CDR2 LQKENI. Trimming took 0 bases from V and 1 from J, leaving 9 bases between them. There are 15 residues in the CDR3. The chain is built from TRBV18 and TRBJ2-5, with D hard to call. This receptor was identified in a male donor with ankylosing spondylitis or in good health (not recorded which). The sample comprised blood, either unsorted or a sorted T cell fraction (not recorded which). The CDR3 DNA sequence: TGTGCCAGCTCACCACCTTCCCGGGCCCAAGAGACCCAGTACTTC. Translated, it gives CASSPPSRAQETQYF.